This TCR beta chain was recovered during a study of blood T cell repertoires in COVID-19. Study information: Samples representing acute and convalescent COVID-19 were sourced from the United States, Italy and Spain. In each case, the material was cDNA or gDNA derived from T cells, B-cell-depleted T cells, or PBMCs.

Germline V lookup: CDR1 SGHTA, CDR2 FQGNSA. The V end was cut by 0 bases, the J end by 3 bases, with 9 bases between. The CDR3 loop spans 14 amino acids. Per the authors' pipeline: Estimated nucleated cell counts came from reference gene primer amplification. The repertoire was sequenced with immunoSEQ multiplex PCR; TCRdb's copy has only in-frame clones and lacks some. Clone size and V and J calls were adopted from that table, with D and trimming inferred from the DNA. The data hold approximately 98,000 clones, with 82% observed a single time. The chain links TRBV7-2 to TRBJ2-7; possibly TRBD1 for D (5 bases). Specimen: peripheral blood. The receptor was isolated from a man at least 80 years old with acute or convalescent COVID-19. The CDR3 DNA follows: TGTGCCAGCAGCTTAGCAGACAGTGGCTACGAGCAGTACTTC. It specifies CASSLADSGYEQYF.